These 6 T cell receptor beta chains were sequenced from one sample in a study of Graves' ophthalmopathy and Graves' hyperthyroidism listed by TCRdb under 2018. The sample was run on an Illumina HiSeq 2000. For repertoire sequencing, the TCR beta CDR3 regions were amplified from RNA transcripts. The first round of RT-PCR was done with HTBI primers and the Qiagen OneStep RT-PCR kit, and was followed by a second round of multiplex PCR, then size selection and purification. TCRdb cleaned the public reads at Q25 with fastp, built clones with MiXCR and kept in-frame beta chains. Rows merge per CDR3 protein into single entries with the most common DNA and genes. This sample holds hundreds of thousands of distinct CDR3 sequences; approximately 21% were observed only once. The top ten clonotypes cover 3% of the sample. Specimen: peripheral blood. Source of these receptors: a woman aged 18 to 35 with stable Graves' hyperthyroidism. Donor details come from another sample of the same person, matched by shared clones.

With respect to this clonotype: One junction end does not reproduce the germline sequence, and a read error may be involved. V and J are TRBV28 and TRBJ1-6; no clear D gene. The CDR3 length is 12 residues. Germline CDR1 MDHEN, CDR2 SYDVKM. The CDR3 reads CASRKIYSPLHF. The CDR3 DNA follows: TGTGCCAGCAGAAAGATTTATTCACCTCTCCACTTT. The variable domain in full, with the rest retrieved from reference TRBV28 and TRBJ1-6, is DVKVTQSSRYLVKRTGEKVFLECVQDMDHENMFWYRQDPGLGLRLIYFSYDVKMKEKGDIPEGYSVSREKKERFSLILESASTNQTSMYLCASRKIYSPLHFGNGTRLTVT.

This clonotype was found many times. The chain couples TRBV16 to TRBJ1-1, with unresolved D. The V end was cut by 1 base, the J end by 6 bases, with 6 bases between. This CDR3 spans 12 amino acids. CDR1 and CDR2 (germline): KGHSY, FQNENV. CDR3 coding DNA: TGTGCCAGCAGCCAATTCGGATCTGAAGCTTTCTTT. Encoded protein: CASSQFGSEAFF.

In the case of this clonotype: The conserved closing phenylalanine or tryptophan is absent in this CDR3, likely reflecting a read error. The rearrangement uses TRBV20-1 and TRBJ2-5; D is uncertain. This CDR3 has 11 amino acids. Germline loops: CDR1 DFQATT, CDR2 SNEGSKA (reference sequence). The CDR3 DNA follows: TGCAGTGTACGGCTGATAGAGTCCCAGTACTAC. This encodes CSVRLIESQYY.

In this sample, this clonotype turned up many times. V gene TRBV6-1 combines with J gene TRBJ1-1, with D possibly being TRBD1 (5 bases). The CDR3 spans 13 residues. CDR1 and CDR2 from the germline V gene are MNHNS and SASEGT. V was shortened by 8 bases and J by 0 bases, with 10 bases between the two germline ends. The CDR3 region is CASAGTMNTEAFF. The CDR3 nucleotides are TGTGCCAGCGCAGGGACTATGAACACTGAAGCTTTCTTT.

At least ten counts were recorded for this clonotype. DNA for the CDR3: TGTGCCAGCAGTAGGACGGGGTCTTACCAGCCCCAGCATTTT. Its translation: CASSRTGSYQPQHF. The chain has TRBV12-3 or TRBV12-4 and TRBJ1-5; D is uncertain. The V end lost 5 bases, the J end lost 7 bases, and 15 bases lay between the germline ends. The CDR3 is 14 residues long.

The table lists this clonotype with many counts. This chain uses TRBV4-1 with TRBJ1-2, with D tentatively TRBD1 (5 bases). V lost 1 base and J lost 6, with 9 bases in between. This CDR3 comprises 13 residues. Germline-derived CDR1 and CDR2 are MGHRA and YSYEKL. CDR3 coding DNA: TGCGCCAGCAGCCAAGGAGGGACCAATGGCTACACCTTC. Translated: CASSQGGTNGYTF.